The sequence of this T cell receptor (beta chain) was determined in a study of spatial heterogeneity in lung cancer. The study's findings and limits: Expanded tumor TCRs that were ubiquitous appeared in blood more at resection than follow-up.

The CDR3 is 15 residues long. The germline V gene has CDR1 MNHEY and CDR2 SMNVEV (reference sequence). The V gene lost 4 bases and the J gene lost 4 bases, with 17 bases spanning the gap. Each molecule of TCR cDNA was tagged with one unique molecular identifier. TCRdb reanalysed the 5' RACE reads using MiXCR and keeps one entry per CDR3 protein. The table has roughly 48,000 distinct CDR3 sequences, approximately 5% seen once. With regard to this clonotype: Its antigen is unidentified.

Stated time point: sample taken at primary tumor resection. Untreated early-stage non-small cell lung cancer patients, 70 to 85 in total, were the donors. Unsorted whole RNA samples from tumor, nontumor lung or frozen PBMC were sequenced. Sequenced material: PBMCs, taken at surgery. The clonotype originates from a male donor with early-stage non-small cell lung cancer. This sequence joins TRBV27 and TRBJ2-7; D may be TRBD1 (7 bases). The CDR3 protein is CASSSFQGGVYEQYF. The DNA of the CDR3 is TGTGCCAGCAGTTCGTTCCAGGGGGGAGTTTACGAGCAGTACTTC.